This is a list of T cell receptor beta chains from one sample in a study of cytomegalovirus exposure and HLA in healthy donors. Profiling relied on immunoSEQ multiplex PCR, and the TCRdb table lists in-frame clones only, not all of them. The sample has around 170,000 clones, roughly 82% seen once. Specimen: PBMCs. The receptor source for this set is a man in his forties in good health and CMV-seronegative. Both conserved end residues are part of each CDR3. D genes are given only for firm matches.

TRBJ2-1 | TRBV6-5 | TRBD2 | CASSYSGLAVNNEQFF | TGTGCCAGCAGTTACTCCGGACTAGCGGTTAACAATGAGCAGTTCTTC
TRBJ2-3 | TRBV7-6 | - | CASRPKGGSPSSTDTQYF | TGTGCCAGCAGGCCTAAGGGGGGGTCCCCTTCTAGCACAGATACGCAGTATTTT
TRBJ2-3 | TRBV11-2 | TRBD2 | CASSLLAGGSTDTQYF | TGTGCCAGCAGCTTATTGGCGGGAGGTAGCACAGATACGCAGTATTTT
TRBJ2-5 | TRBV28 | TRBD2 | CASSPSGRRETQYF | TGTGCCAGCAGTCCTTCCGGGAGGCGGGAGACCCAGTACTTC
TRBJ2-1 | TRBV7-8 | TRBD2 | CASSLGGFPTSGTSYNEQFF | TGTGCCAGCAGCTTAGGCGGATTCCCGACTAGCGGGACCTCCTACAATGAGCAGTTCTTC
TRBJ2-7 | TRBV5-1 | TRBD2 | CASSTELAGYEQYF | TGCGCCAGCAGCACCGAACTAGCGGGGTACGAGCAGTACTTC
TRBJ1-2 | TRBV28 | TRBD1 | CASSSYRGFSSHGYTF | TGTGCCAGCAGTTCTTACAGGGGTTTTTCCTCTCATGGCTACACCTTC
TRBJ2-3 | TRBV4-3 | TRBD2 | CASSQDTASGGSGTDTQYF | TGCGCCAGCAGCCAAGATACGGCTAGCGGGGGCAGTGGCACAGATACGCAGTATTTT
TRBJ1-1 | TRBV29-1 | TRBD1 | CSVGTGNTEAFF | TGCAGCGTTGGGACAGGGAACACTGAAGCTTTCTTT
TRBJ1-2 | TRBV28 | - | CASSFRAGTTNYGYTF | TGTGCCAGCAGTTTCCGAGCCGGGACAACAAACTATGGCTACACCTTC
TRBJ2-3 | TRBV5-4 | TRBD2 | CASSDIVAGGRDTQYF | TGTGCCAGCAGCGATATAGTGGCGGGGGGCAGGGATACGCAGTATTTT
TRBJ2-3 | TRBV5-4 | TRBD2 | CASSLSGARTDTQYF | TGTGCCAGCAGCTTGAGCGGGGCACGCACAGATACGCAGTATTTT
TRBJ1-4 | TRBV7-9 | TRBD1 | CASSSGGTNEKLFF | TGTGCCAGCAGCTCAGGGGGGACTAATGAAAAACTGTTTTTT
TRBJ1-2 | TRBV19 | - | CASSPIRSQEGYTF | TGTGCCAGTAGTCCCATACGGTCCCAGGAAGGCTACACCTTC
TRBJ1-1 | TRBV6-5 | - | CASSYPLTRAFF | TGTGCCAGCAGTTACCCACTAACGAGAGCTTTCTTT
TRBJ2-6 | TRBV2 | - | CASTPGEHSGANVLTF | TGTGCCAGCACCCCCGGGGAGCACTCTGGGGCCAACGTCCTGACTTTC
TRBJ2-4 | TRBV7-3 | TRBD2 | CASSPRGGNIQYF | TGTGCCAGCAGTCCCCGGGGGGGAAACATTCAGTACTTC